This entry is about one TCR beta chain. What it binds is not known. This sample was taken from a study of T cell clonotyping in hematopoietic cell transplantation. Overall study findings and caveats: After transplant, recipient diversity fell while pathologically expanded clonotypes grew through day 180. At the given depth, recipient repertoires were over 97% de novo clonotypes.

Recipient blood drawn about 28 days pretransplant and days 30, 100, 180 after. Profiled with immunoSEQ multiplex PCR; TCRdb holds only in-frame clones, not every one. The data show about 9,300 clones, approximately 84% seen once. V shed 1 base and J shed 4 bases, with 13 bases lying between them. CDR3 length: 15 amino acids. CDR1 is MGHRA and CDR2 is YSYEKL in the germline V gene. Sequences were derived from PBMCs, sampled at the time of graft-versus-host disease after allogeneic stem cell transplant. This TCR derives from a male patient aged 60 to 75 who had an allogeneic stem cell transplant from an unrelated donor, so the T cells may come from the graft donor. Some clones in this sample may be carry-over from other donors' samples. This chain connects TRBV4-1 to TRBJ1-2; D possibly corresponds to TRBD1 (6 bases). The CDR3 DNA reads TGCGCCAGCAGCCAAGGCCCTGGACAGCTCTATGGCTACACCTTC. Translating it yields CASSQGPGQLYGYTF.